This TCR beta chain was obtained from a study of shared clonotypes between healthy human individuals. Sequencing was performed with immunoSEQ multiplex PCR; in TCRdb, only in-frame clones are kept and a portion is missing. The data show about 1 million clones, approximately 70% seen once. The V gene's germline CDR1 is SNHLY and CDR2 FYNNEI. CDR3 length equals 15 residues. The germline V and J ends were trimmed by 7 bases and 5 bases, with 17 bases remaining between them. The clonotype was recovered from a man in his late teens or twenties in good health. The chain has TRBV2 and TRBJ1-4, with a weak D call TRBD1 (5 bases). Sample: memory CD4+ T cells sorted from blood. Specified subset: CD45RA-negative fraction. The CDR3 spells CASKYSGTPNEKLFF. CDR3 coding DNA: TGTGCCAGCAAGTACTCCGGGACCCCGAATGAAAAACTGTTTTTT.